The T cell receptor beta chain described here comes from a study of T cells in Graves' hyperthyroidism and ophthalmopathy. Overall study: Blood was drawn when the patient was first diagnosed and still untreated.

Regarding the study as a whole: Ophthalmopathy was identified by the model a median roughly six months ahead of onset. A model built on 13 V-J features separated ophthalmopathy from stable hyperthyroidism.

Germline V gene lookup returns CDR1 PRHDT and CDR2 FYEKMQ (reference sequence). The CDR3 spans 16 residues. V gave up 2 bases and J gave up 5 bases; unmatched junction bases: 9. There were TCR beta CDR3 regions amplified from RNA transcripts. Researchers ran a first-round RT-PCR on the TCR CDR3 using the HTBI primer set. Via MiXCR, TCRdb re-called the multiplex PCR reads, giving one row per CDR3 protein. Here the sample spans hundreds of thousands of distinct CDR3 sequences, approximately 14% being singletons. This clonotype was recorded at least ten times. Its antigen remains unknown. Before ophthalmopathy appeared, progressors gave blood at initial hyperthyroidism diagnosis.

The clonotype originates from a woman aged 25 to 39 with Graves' hyperthyroidism that later progressed to Graves' ophthalmopathy. Sequenced: blood. The chain is built from TRBV13 and TRBJ2-1, with 7 bases aligning to TRBD2. CDR3 nucleotide sequence: TGTGCCAGCAGCTTAAGAGGAGCGGGAAGCCACAATGAGCAGTTCTTC. Translated: CASSLRGAGSHNEQFF.